This T cell receptor (beta chain) was captured by sequencing in a study of blood T cell repertoires in COVID-19. Study at large: COVID-19 samples collected from the United States, Italy and Spain covered acute and convalescent phases. Sources were T cells, B-cell-depleted T cells, or PBMCs; the material itself was cDNA or gDNA.

Authors' analysis steps: Nucleated cell counts were estimated from reference gene primer amplification. This table comes from immunoSEQ multiplex PCR, and its TCRdb copy is limited to in-frame clones, with some not included. V and J calls and clone size are those listed in that table; D and trimming were worked out from the DNA. The table lists around 450,000 clones, roughly 91% of them singletons. The CDR3 is 14 residues long. Germline V lookup: CDR1 SGHTA, CDR2 FQGNSA. V was pared by 4 bases and J by 4 bases, with 4 bases of the junction left unmatched. The sequence was obtained from a woman in her 30s with acute or convalescent COVID-19. The V and J genes are TRBV7-2 and TRBJ1-1; TRBD1 matches 9 bases. Material: peripheral blood. The CDR3 protein is CASSYRGRTTEAFF. The DNA for the CDR3 is TGTGCCAGCAGCTACAGGGGGCGGACCACTGAAGCTTTCTTT.